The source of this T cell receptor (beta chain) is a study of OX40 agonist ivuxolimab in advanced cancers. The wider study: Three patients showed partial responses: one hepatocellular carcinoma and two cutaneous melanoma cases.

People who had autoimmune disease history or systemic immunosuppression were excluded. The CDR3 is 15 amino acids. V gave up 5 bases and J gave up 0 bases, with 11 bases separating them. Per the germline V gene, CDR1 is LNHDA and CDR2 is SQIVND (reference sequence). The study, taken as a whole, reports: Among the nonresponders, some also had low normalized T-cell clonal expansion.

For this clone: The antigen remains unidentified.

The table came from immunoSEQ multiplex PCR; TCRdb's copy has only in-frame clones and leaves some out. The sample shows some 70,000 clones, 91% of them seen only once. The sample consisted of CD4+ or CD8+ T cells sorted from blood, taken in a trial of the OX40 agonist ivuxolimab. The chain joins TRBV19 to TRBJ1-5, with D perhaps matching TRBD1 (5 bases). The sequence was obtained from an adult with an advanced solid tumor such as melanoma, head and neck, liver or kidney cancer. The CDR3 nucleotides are TGTGCCAGTAGTTTCAGGGTTAGTAGCAATCAGCCCCAGCATTTT. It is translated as CASSFRVSSNQPQHF.